A single sample gave rise to the 5 T cell receptor beta chains below, sequenced in a study of blood T cell repertoires in COVID-19. Assay used: immunoSEQ multiplex PCR; TCRdb lists only in-frame clones, some missing. The sample includes 200,000 to 300,000 clones, more than 65% seen only once; the top ten take about 2.3%. Sequencing was carried out using peripheral blood. The receptors here all came from a man aged 40-49 years who had recovered from COVID-19.

CDR3 loop: CASSPGTSINIQYF. The CDR3 bases are TGCGCCAGCAGCCCTGGGACTAGTATCAACATTCAGTACTTC. V gene TRBV5-1 combines with J gene TRBJ2-4; 8 nucleotides line up with TRBD2. Germline V CDR1 and CDR2: SGHRS, YFSETQ. CDR3 size: 14 residues. The V segment lost 4 bases and the J segment 7 bases; nucleotides outside the gene matches: 7.

The chain recombines TRBV6-5 with TRBJ1-1, with D possibly matching TRBD1 (5 bases). The CDR3 contains 12 residues. Germline CDR1 and CDR2: MNHEY and SVGAGI. Trimming removed 7 bases from V and 11 bases from J, with 17 bases in between. The CDR3 spells CASNFGGTGAFF. CDR3 DNA: TGTGCCAGCAACTTTGGAGGGACGGGCGCTTTCTTT.

As concerns this clone: One junction end does not reproduce the germline sequence, and a read error may be involved. The chain has TRBV6-2 or TRBV6-3 and TRBJ1-5; weak D call: TRBD1 (5 bases). Germline values: CDR1 MNHEY, CDR2 SVGEGT. The CDR3 loop spans 14 amino acids. In nucleotides, the CDR3 is TGTGCCAGCAGCTACTTTCAGGGTAATCAGCCCCAGCATTTT. It yields the protein CASSYFQGNQPQHF.

The chain is built from TRBV29-1 and TRBJ2-7, with a weak D call TRBD1 (6 bases). CDR1 SQVTM and CDR2 ANQGSEA come from the germline V gene. This CDR3 has 17 residues. The ends were cut back, 3 bases at V and 0 bases at J, with 21 bases in the middle. CDR3: CSVDAFYQTGSSYEQYF. The CDR3, as DNA: TGCAGCGTTGACGCCTTTTATCAGACAGGTAGCTCCTACGAGCAGTACTTC.

The chain links TRBV21-1 to TRBJ2-2; no check of the table's D call, TRBD2, against the DNA was made. TRBV21-1 counts as a pseudogene. This CDR3 comprises 22 residues. The CDR3 region is CASSKATTSGRVQTHNTGELFF. The CDR3 DNA sequence: TGTGCCAGCAGCAAAGCGACGACTAGCGGGAGGGTACAAACCCATAACACCGGGGAGCTGTTTTTT.